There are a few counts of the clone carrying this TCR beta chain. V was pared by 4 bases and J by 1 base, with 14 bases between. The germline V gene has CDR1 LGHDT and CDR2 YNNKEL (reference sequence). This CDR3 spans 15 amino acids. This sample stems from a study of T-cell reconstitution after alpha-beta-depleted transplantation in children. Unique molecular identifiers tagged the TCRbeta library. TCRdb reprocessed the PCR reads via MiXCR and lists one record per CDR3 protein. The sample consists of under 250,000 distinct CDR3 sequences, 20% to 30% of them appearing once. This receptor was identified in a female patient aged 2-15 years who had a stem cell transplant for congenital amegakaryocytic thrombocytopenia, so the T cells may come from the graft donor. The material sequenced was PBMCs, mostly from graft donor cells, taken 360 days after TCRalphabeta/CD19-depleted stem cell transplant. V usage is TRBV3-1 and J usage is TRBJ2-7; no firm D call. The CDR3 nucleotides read TGTGCCAGCAGCCCCGTGGGGTACCTTTCCTACGAGCAGTACTTC. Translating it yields CASSPVGYLSYEQYF.